The 26 T cell receptor beta chains below come from one sample, sequenced in a study of Graves' ophthalmopathy and Graves' hyperthyroidism. The study amplified TCR beta CDR3 regions using RNA transcripts. A first-round RT-PCR used HTBI primers, followed by a second-round multiplex PCR. MiXCR, applied by TCRdb to the multiplex PCR reads, yields one record per CDR3 protein. The sample consists of fewer than 650,000 distinct CDR3 sequences, about a fifth of them appearing once. Source material: peripheral blood. These receptor sequences come from a woman between 18 and 29 years old with stable Graves' hyperthyroidism. Some clones in this sample may be carry-over from other donors' samples.

This clonotype was seen ten or more times. The chain links TRBV12-3 or TRBV12-4 to TRBJ2-3; the D is unclear. The CDR3 covers 11 residues. The V end lost 3 bases, the J end lost 6 bases, and 4 bases lay between the germline ends. CDR3 region: CASSFMDTQYF. The CDR3 DNA reads TGTGCCAGCAGTTTTATGGATACGCAGTATTTT.

This clonotype was recorded at least ten times. The chain recombines TRBV5-1 with TRBJ2-7; weak D call: TRBD1 (6 bases). CDR1 is SGHRS and CDR2 is YFSETQ in the germline V gene. CDR3 length equals 12 residues. The germline V and J ends were trimmed by 0 bases and 9 bases, with 10 bases remaining between them. The CDR3 protein is CASSLDRERQYF. In DNA, the CDR3 is TGCGCCAGCAGCTTGGACAGGGAAAGGCAGTACTTC.

Comments on this clonotype: One end of the junction fails to match germline, which may point to a read error. The gene calls are TRBV28 and TRBJ1-2; D might be TRBD1 (5 bases). This CDR3 has 16 residues. The germline V gene has CDR1 MDHEN and CDR2 SYDVKM. The CDR3 is CASSPSGGAENYGHTF. DNA of the CDR3: TGTGCCAGCAGTCCCTCGGGTGGGGCAGAAAACTATGGCCACACCTTC.

The rearrangement links TRBV28 to TRBJ1-2; 7 nucleotides agree with TRBD1. The germline gives CDR1 MDHEN, CDR2 SYDVKM. After removal of 8 bases from V and 5 bases from J, the junction contained 17 bases not matched to a gene. The CDR3 totals 16 residues. CDR3 sequence reads: CASGSTARGIWYGYTF. As DNA, the CDR3 is TGTGCCAGCGGTTCAACCGCCAGGGGGATCTGGTATGGCTACACCTTC.

This clonotype was seen many times. The chain has TRBV11-2 and TRBJ2-7, with a weak D call TRBD2 (6 bases). This CDR3 has 14 residues. Deletions cut 5 bases from V and 4 bases from J, with 15 bases between. Germline V gene data show CDR1 as SGHAT and CDR2 as FQNNGV. In DNA form, the CDR3 reads TGTGCCAGCAGCCAGCGGACTACAGCGTACGAGCAGTACTTC. Translated, it gives CASSQRTTAYEQYF.

This clonotype was counted a few times. The chain combines TRBV7-9 with TRBJ1-6, with a weak D call TRBD1 (6 bases). The CDR3 has 15 amino acids. CDR1 SEHNR and CDR2 FQNEAQ come from the germline V gene (reference sequence). The V end lost 8 bases, the J end lost 9 bases, and 20 bases lay between the germline ends. CDR3 DNA: TGTGCCAGCGTCAAAGGGGTCAGGGGTGGTTCACCCCTCCACTTT. Protein sequence: CASVKGVRGGSPLHF.

This clonotype came up a few times. The chain has TRBV2 and TRBJ2-5; D gene unclear. The V end lost 3 bases, the J end lost 1 base, and 3 bases lay between the germline ends. CDR1 and CDR2 (germline): SNHLY, FYNNEI. The CDR3 totals 12 residues. The CDR3 protein is CASSDFQETQYF. CDR3 in DNA: TGTGCCAGCAGTGACTTCCAAGAGACCCAGTACTTC.

There are a few counts of this clonotype. The chain has TRBV3-1 and TRBJ1-1; TRBD1 might be the D (5 bases). The germline V and J ends were trimmed by 7 bases and 0 bases, with 12 bases remaining between them. The CDR3 is 14 residues long. The V gene's germline CDR1 is LGHDT and CDR2 YNNKEL (reference sequence). CDR3 coding DNA: TGTGCCAGCACCCAGAGGGGAATGAACACTGAAGCTTTCTTT. Protein product: CASTQRGMNTEAFF. The entire variable domain, with the rest obtained from reference TRBV3-1 and TRBJ1-1, is as follows: DTAVSQTPKYLVTQMGNDKSIKCEQNLGHDTMYWYKQDSKKFLKIMFSYNNKELIINETVPNRFSPKSPDKAHLNLHINSLELGDSAVYFCASTQRGMNTEAFFGQGTRLTVV.

This clonotype occurred many times. DNA of the CDR3: TGTGCCAGCAGTTTAATAGGGGGGGGTCACACTGAAGCTTTCTTT. Translating gives CASSLIGGGHTEAFF. The J gene is TRBJ1-1, the V gene TRBV12-3 or TRBV12-4; D possibly corresponds to TRBD1 (6 bases). The CDR3 totals 15 residues. V dropped 2 bases and J dropped 3 bases, with 13 bases sitting between them.

Worth noting for this clonotype: A much more abundant neighbour one base away suggests this may be a read error. V gene TRBV4-1 combines with J gene TRBJ1-2; D gene ambiguous. Trimming cost V 0 bases and J 1 base, with 9 bases left between them. The CDR3 is 15 residues long. Germline V gene sequence: CDR1 MGHRA, CDR2 YSYEKL. In DNA form, the CDR3 reads TGCGCCAGCAGCCAAGATCATGGGATTAACTATGGCTACACCTTC. Translation: CASSQDHGINYGYTF.

V gene TRBV7-2 combines with J gene TRBJ2-5; 11 bases match TRBD2. Trimming removed 5 bases from V and 6 bases from J; junction bases left unmatched: 5. In germline, CDR1 is SGHTA, CDR2 FQGNSA. The CDR3 contains 14 residues. The CDR3 is CASSTTSGIKTQYF. CDR3 nucleotides: TGTGCCAGCAGCACGACTAGCGGGATAAAGACCCAGTACTTC.

There are many counts of this clonotype. The chain is built from TRBV12-3 or TRBV12-4 and TRBJ1-2; D ambiguous. Trimming shortened V by 8 bases and J by 7 bases, and 2 bases separated the two germline ends. The CDR3 contains 8 residues. In nucleotides, the CDR3 is TGTGCCAGCTCTGGCTACACCTTC. Residues: CASSGYTF.

CDR3: CASSSGETLNTGELFF. The CDR3 bases are TGTGCCAGCAGCTCGGGGGAGACACTGAACACCGGGGAGCTGTTTTTT. This chain links TRBV12-3 or TRBV12-4 with TRBJ2-2; weak D call: TRBD2 (6 bases). CDR3 length: 16 residues. Trimming shortened V by 6 bases and J by 1 base, and 15 bases separated the two germline ends.

This clonotype was seen repeatedly, ten times or more. The chain carries TRBV11-2 and TRBJ2-7; 9 nucleotides align to TRBD1. The CDR3 has 15 amino acids. The V gene end was trimmed by 5 bases and the J gene end by 5 bases; junction bases not matched to a gene: 10. CDR1 and CDR2 from the germline V gene are SGHAT and FQNNGV. In DNA form, the CDR3 reads TGTGCCAGCAGCCTAAGGACAGGGGAAGGACACGAGCAGTACTTC. Encoded protein: CASSLRTGEGHEQYF.

This clonotype was counted ten times or more. V is TRBV11-2 and J is TRBJ2-7; 7 bases match TRBD2. In germline, CDR1 is SGHAT, CDR2 FQNNGV. The junction had 13 bases not matched to a gene; V was cut back by 5 bases and J by 3 bases. CDR3 length equals 16 residues. CDR3 in DNA: TGTGCCAGCAGCCGACACCCAGAGACTAGCTACTACGAGCAGTACTTC. Residues: CASSRHPETSYYEQYF.

Regarding this clonotype: Relative to the germline gene, one junction end is altered; a read error may explain this. The rearrangement links TRBV30 to TRBJ2-1, with D perhaps TRBD1 (5 bases). This CDR3 has 16 residues. The germline gives CDR1 GTSNPN, CDR2 SVGIG (reference sequence). In DNA, the CDR3 is TGTGCCTGGAAGGGGCGAGACCCGAGCTCCTACAGTGAGCAGTTCTTC. It is translated as CAWKGRDPSSYSEQFF.

This clonotype was seen a handful of times. CDR3 nucleotides: TGTGCCAGCAGTTTACTAGCGGGGGCGTACACCCAAGAGACCCAGTACTTC. Translated, it gives CASSLLAGAYTQETQYF. The gene calls are TRBV28 and TRBJ2-5, with 10 nucleotides matching TRBD2. The CDR3 extends over 17 amino acids. V dropped 2 bases and J dropped 1; count of bases not matched to a gene: 7. Germline V gene data show CDR1 as MDHEN and CDR2 as SYDVKM.

This clonotype has a count of ten or more. The chain combines TRBV7-2 with TRBJ1-2; a weak D match, TRBD1 (5 bases). CDR1 is SGHTA and CDR2 is FQGNSA in the germline V gene. The V gene lost 5 bases and the J gene lost 3 bases, with 13 bases spanning the gap. This CDR3 comprises 14 residues. The CDR3 spells CASSPGLGDYGYTF. CDR3 nucleotide sequence: TGTGCCAGCAGCCCGGGGTTAGGGGACTATGGCTACACCTTC.

The sample holds many counts of this clonotype. The CDR3 DNA sequence: TGTGCCAGCAGCCCAGGTGGGGACAGGTTGAACACTGAAGCTTTCTTT. Its translation: CASSPGGDRLNTEAFF. The V gene is TRBV11-1, the J gene TRBJ1-1; 8 positions agree with TRBD1. The germline CDR1 and CDR2 sequences are SGHAT and FQDESV (reference sequence). The CDR3 consists of 16 residues. The trim removed 5 bases at V and 0 bases at J, leaving 8 bases unmatched.

The gene calls are TRBV11-2 and TRBJ2-2; 7 nucleotides match TRBD1. The CDR3 has 12 residues. Germline V gives CDR1 SGHAT, CDR2 FQNNGV. The junction had 1 base not matched to a gene; V was cut back by 5 bases and J by 7 bases. CDR3 region: CASSAGGGELFF. CDR3 coding DNA: TGTGCCAGCAGCGCAGGGGGCGGGGAGCTGTTTTTT.

With respect to this clonotype: A much more abundant neighbour one base away suggests this may be a read error. The gene calls are TRBV7-8 and TRBJ1-1; D unclear. V was trimmed by 2 bases and J by 3 bases, leaving 10 bases between them. CDR3 length: 14 residues. CDR1 SGHVS and CDR2 FQNEAQ come from the germline V gene. This CDR3 is CASSLLGIDTEAFF. As DNA, the CDR3 is TGTGCCAGCAGCTTACTAGGGATTGACACTGAAGCTTTCTTT.

V usage is TRBV6-5 and J usage is TRBJ1-6; weak D call: TRBD1 (5 bases). Germline V gene data show CDR1 as MNHEY and CDR2 as SVGAGI. Trimming removed 0 bases from V and 9 bases from J, with 12 bases in between. This CDR3 region has 15 residues. The CDR3 region has the DNA TGTGCCAGCAGTTACTCGAGGCAGGGTAGTTCACCCCTCCACTTT. Translated, it gives CASSYSRQGSSPLHF.

The chain employs TRBV2 and TRBJ2-7, with D unresolved. This CDR3 comprises 13 residues. V dropped 6 bases and J dropped 4 bases, with 13 bases sitting between them. Germline CDR1 reads SNHLY; CDR2 reads FYNNEI. The CDR3 region is CASRLLLRYEQYF. CDR3 nucleotides: TGTGCCAGCAGACTCCTCCTTCGTTACGAGCAGTACTTC.

In this sample, this clonotype turned up a few times. This chain links TRBV11-2 with TRBJ1-3, with D unclear. Per the germline V gene, CDR1 is SGHAT and CDR2 is FQNNGV. This CDR3 is 16 amino acids long. Trimming cost V 3 bases and J 3 bases, with 15 bases left between them. CDR3 region: CASSLNLGGYGNTIYF. CDR3 DNA sequence: TGTGCCAGCAGCTTGAACCTGGGAGGCTATGGAAACACCATATATTTT.

The V call is TRBV2, the J call TRBJ2-7; possible D gene TRBD2, 6 bases. The CDR3 spans 14 residues. V was cut by 8 bases and J by 2 bases, with 16 bases left in between. CDR1 is SNHLY, CDR2 FYNNEI, per germline. The CDR3 spells CASGWTKIPYEQYF. CDR3 nucleotide sequence: TGTGCCAGCGGATGGACTAAAATCCCCTACGAGCAGTACTTC.

This clonotype showed up many times. J is TRBJ2-7 and V is TRBV5-1, with 8 bases fitting TRBD1. CDR1 is SGHRS and CDR2 is YFSETQ in the germline V gene. J lost 6 bases, V lost 4 bases, and 12 bases had no gene match. CDR3 length equals 15 residues. CDR3: CASSPDRQGKGEQYF. In DNA, the CDR3 is TGCGCCAGCAGCCCCGACCGACAGGGGAAAGGCGAGCAGTACTTC.